A selection of T cell receptor beta chains follows, all from one sample in a study of T cells after yellow fever vaccination. TCRdb analysed the 5' RACE reads with MiXCR anew, one entry per CDR3 protein. The profile shows 600,000 to 750,000 distinct CDR3 sequences, roughly 12% of them singletons. The source material was PBMCs, sampled on the day of the yellow fever booster vaccination. These receptor sequences come from a man aged 25-45 years who received the YFV17D yellow fever vaccine. Each CDR3 is given with its conserved first and last residue. The order of the fields is J gene, V gene, CDR3 protein.

>TRBJ2-3|TRBV7-2
CASVGFGTDTQYF
>TRBJ2-7|TRBV7-9
CASSLGVQGEQYF
>TRBJ2-5|TRBV2
CASSGGRQPQETQYF
>TRBJ2-7|TRBV20-1
CSAAGGRLNLYEQYF
>TRBJ2-7|TRBV7-2
CASSWGLAGVHEQYF
>TRBJ1-5|TRBV3-1
CASSQDEGQPQHF
>TRBJ2-5|TRBV5-4
CASSLVGLSETQYF
>TRBJ2-5|TRBV5-6
CASSLASRDTQYF
>TRBJ2-3|TRBV24-1
CATSDLAGGADTQYF
>TRBJ2-7|TRBV10-3
CAISRRMTSGRVYEQYF
>TRBJ2-7|TRBV5-1
CASSLGGDSVLEQYF
>TRBJ2-5|TRBV5-6
CASSLQTGRETQYF
>TRBJ1-1|TRBV6-6
CAARGQGAGEAFF
>TRBJ2-1|TRBV5-4
CASSLEGRSEQFF
>TRBJ2-5|TRBV10-3
CAISEFGETQYF
>TRBJ2-1|TRBV15
CATSLTRFSGGTNNEQFF
>TRBJ1-4|TRBV9
CASSVGMANEKLFF
>TRBJ2-7|TRBV5-1
CASSLEGTPGYEQYF
>TRBJ1-6|TRBV5-1
CASSLGGLTAGSPLHF
>TRBJ2-7|TRBV20-1
CSAAGTAGYEQYF
>TRBJ1-5|TRBV20-1
CSASPGESLRRPQHF
>TRBJ2-7|TRBV2
CASTGRRTGGNYEQYF
>TRBJ2-5|TRBV10-3
CAISETSGSAAGETQYF
>TRBJ2-7|TRBV18
CASSRQVLKGDSYEQYF
>TRBJ2-1|TRBV6-4
CASSVDSSYNEQFF
>TRBJ1-5|TRBV3-1
CASSQAAGNQPQHF
>TRBJ2-1|TRBV19
CASSTLRSGRGNEQFF
>TRBJ2-7|TRBV28
CASRGRGRPSYEQYF
>TRBJ2-2|TRBV20-1
CSAIGTSGRIASTGELFF
>TRBJ2-4|TRBV7-9
CASSLDGLKNIQYF
>TRBJ2-5|TRBV14
CASSQGQKETQYF
>TRBJ2-2|TRBV3-1
CASSQDLKGRTGELFF
>TRBJ2-3|TRBV9
CASSVVVGGAPQYF
>TRBJ2-7|TRBV20-1
CSARTQHEQYF
>TRBJ2-7|TRBV11-2
CASSITGTSTYEQYF
>TRBJ2-1|TRBV5-1
CASSLRPSGRNEQFF
>TRBJ1-3|TRBV29-1
CSAWTPSSGNTIYF
>TRBJ2-5|TRBV18
CASSVMEETQYF
>TRBJ1-2|TRBV12-3/TRBV12-4
CASSQTGGVGYTF
>TRBJ2-1|TRBV3-1
CASSPRTDEQFF
>TRBJ1-4|TRBV5-1
CASSYYTGPSGEKLFF
>TRBJ2-1|TRBV5-5
CASSDTGISYNEQFF
>TRBJ2-5|TRBV5-8
CASSLYLETQYF